The 22 T cell receptor beta chains listed next were all sequenced from one sample in a study of blood T cell repertoires in COVID-19. Sequencing was performed with immunoSEQ multiplex PCR; in TCRdb, only in-frame clones are kept and a portion is missing. This sample has a few hundred thousand clones, with around 89% found just once. Material: PBMCs or T cells enriched from blood (not recorded which). The receptor source for this set is a woman aged 40 to 55 with acute COVID-19.

J is TRBJ1-5 and V is TRBV30; TRBD1 aligns across 7 bases. This CDR3 comprises 13 residues. Trimming took 5 bases from V and 1 from J; bases not matched to a gene: 2. Per germline, CDR1 GTSNPN and CDR2 SVGIG (reference sequence). As DNA, the CDR3 is TGTGCCTGGGACAGGGACAGCAATCAGCCCCAGCATTTT. It codes for CAWDRDSNQPQHF.

The gene calls are TRBV2 and TRBJ2-1, with TRBD1 as a possible D gene (6 bases). The ends were cut back, 6 bases at V and 8 bases at J, with 11 bases in the middle. The length of the CDR3 is 12 residues. Germline V CDR1 and CDR2: SNHLY, FYNNEI. CDR3: CASREQGHEQFF. DNA for the CDR3: TGTGCCAGCAGGGAACAGGGTCATGAGCAGTTCTTC.

The chain recombines TRBV29-1 with TRBJ1-1; D perhaps matches TRBD1 (6 bases). This CDR3 region has 14 residues. The V end was cut by 3 bases, the J end by 4 bases, with 15 bases between. Germline V gene sequence: CDR1 SQVTM, CDR2 ANQGSEA. The CDR3 bases are TGCAGCGTTGAGGGGGCTCAGGGTGCCACTGAAGCTTTCTTT. Translated, it gives CSVEGAQGATEAFF.

The chain couples TRBV10-3 to TRBJ2-5, with 12 bases lining up with TRBD2. The CDR3 has 15 amino acids. Germline V lookup: CDR1 ENHRY, CDR2 SYGVKD. V shed 5 bases and J 2 bases; nucleotides not matched to a gene: 3. The CDR3 DNA sequence: TGTGCCATCAGTACCGGACTAGCGGGGCAAGAGACCCAGTACTTC. Translation gives CAISTGLAGQETQYF.

The J gene is TRBJ1-5, the V gene TRBV27; possibly TRBD1 for D (6 bases). Germline CDR1 and CDR2: MNHEY and SMNVEV (reference sequence). The CDR3 runs to 12 residues. Trimming shortened V by 6 bases and J by 6 bases, and 9 bases separated the two germline ends. CDR3 nucleotides: TGTGCCAGCAGCTCACAGGGTCAGCCCCAGCATTTT. Its translation: CASSSQGQPQHF.

This clone was observed a single time. The chain joins TRBV19 to TRBJ1-5, with unresolved D. The V end lost 4 bases, the J end lost 1 base, and 17 bases lay between the germline ends. The germline V gene encodes CDR1 LNHDA and CDR2 SQIVND (reference sequence). The CDR3 is 17 residues long. The CDR3 protein is CASSRPRGRGSNQPQHF. In DNA, the CDR3 is TGTGCCAGTAGTAGGCCCCGAGGGCGAGGGAGCAATCAGCCCCAGCATTTT.

The rearrangement joins TRBV30 to TRBJ1-2; D is unclear. There are 11 residues in the CDR3. V lost 3 bases to trimming and J lost 7 bases, with 9 bases between them. CDR1 GTSNPN and CDR2 SVGIG come from the germline V gene (reference sequence). CDR3 loop: CAWSQNFGYTF. The CDR3 DNA follows: TGTGCCTGGAGCCAAAATTTTGGCTACACCTTC. Variable domain in full (rest from reference TRBV30 and TRBJ1-2): SQTIHQWPATLVQPVGSPLSLECTVEGTSNPNLYWYRQAAGRGLQLLFYSVGIGQISSEVPQNLSASRPQDRQFILSSKKLLLSDSGFYLCAWSQNFGYTFGSGTRLTVV.

The rearrangement uses TRBV30 and TRBJ2-1; 7 nucleotides align to TRBD2. CDR1 is GTSNPN, CDR2 SVGIG, per germline (reference sequence). V was clipped by 0 bases and J by 5 bases; unmatched bases: 10. There are 16 residues in the CDR3. In DNA form, the CDR3 reads TGTGCCTGGAGTGTACCTTGGCGGGAGAGCAACAATGAGCAGTTCTTC. This sequence encodes CAWSVPWRESNNEQFF. The full variable domain, rest sourced from reference TRBV30 and TRBJ2-1, is SQTIHQWPATLVQPVGSPLSLECTVEGTSNPNLYWYRQAAGRGLQLLFYSVGIGQISSEVPQNLSASRPQDRQFILSSKKLLLSDSGFYLCAWSVPWRESNNEQFFGPGTRLTVL.

The chain carries TRBV6-4 and TRBJ1-1; D remains unclear. The germline gives CDR1 MRHNA, CDR2 SNTAGT. CDR3 length: 14 residues. Trimming took 4 bases from V and 1 from J, leaving 10 bases between them. Here the CDR3 reads CASSAPSGNTEAFF. As DNA, the CDR3 is TGTGCCAGCAGTGCCCCCTCCGGGAACACTGAAGCTTTCTTT.

The genes are TRBV7-2 and TRBJ1-1; no clear D gene. This CDR3 has 16 amino acids. Germline-derived CDR1 and CDR2 are SGHTA and FQGNSA. Trimming cost V 3 bases and J 1 base, with 15 bases left between them. For the CDR3, the DNA is TGTGCCAGCAGCTTTGGCACGGGTAGTAGGAACACTGAAGCTTTCTTT. Translation: CASSFGTGSRNTEAFF.

The V gene is TRBV6-4, the J gene TRBJ2-3; D call uncertain. The CDR3 sequence is 13 residues long. The germline gives CDR1 MRHNA, CDR2 SNTAGT. V dropped 6 bases and J dropped 4 bases, with 11 bases sitting between them. The DNA for the CDR3 is TGTGCCAGCAGCGAAACTGAGGCAGATACGCAGTATTTT. Its protein is CASSETEADTQYF.

V is TRBV7-9 and J is TRBJ2-1, with 10 positions matching TRBD2. Germline CDR1 is SEHNR and CDR2 is FQNEAQ (reference sequence). V shed 5 bases and J 5 bases; nucleotides not matched to a gene: 6. CDR3 length: 15 residues. CDR3 in DNA: TGTGCCAGCAGCCCATTAGCGGGAGGCAACAATGAGCAGTTCTTC. Its translation is CASSPLAGGNNEQFF.

The rearrangement uses TRBV7-8 and TRBJ1-1, with TRBD1 identical over 7 bases. This CDR3 contains 16 residues. Trimming at V came to 6 bases and at J to 0 bases, leaving 10 bases not matched to a gene. The V gene's germline CDR1 is SGHVS and CDR2 FQNEAQ. The DNA of the CDR3 is TGTGCCAGCAGTGGGCGAACAGGGGCCCTGAACACTGAAGCTTTCTTT. This sequence encodes CASSGRTGALNTEAFF. Together with reference TRBV7-8 and TRBJ1-1, the CDR3 gives the full variable domain: GAGVSQSPRYKVAKRGQDVALRCDPISGHVSLFWYQQALGQGPEFLTYFQNEAQLDKSGLPSDRFFAERPEGSVSTLKIQRTQQEDSAVYLCASSGRTGALNTEAFFGQGTRLTVV.

The table lists this clone with a count of one. The genes are TRBV9 and TRBJ1-1, with D perhaps TRBD1 (5 bases). Trimming stripped 4 bases from V and 1 base from J, with 8 bases between. The CDR3 is 13 amino acids. Germline loops: CDR1 SGDLS, CDR2 YYNGEE. In nucleotides, the CDR3 is TGTGCCAGCAGCAGAACAGGGAACACTGAAGCTTTCTTT. Translation gives CASSRTGNTEAFF.

V gene TRBV3-1 (or the pseudogene TRBV3-2) combines with J gene TRBJ2-3; TRBD2 matches at 13 bases. CDR3 size: 18 residues. With 6 bases clipped from V and 0 bases from J, the junction kept 9 bases outside the gene matches. Germline values: CDR1 LGHDT, CDR2 YNNKEL (reference sequence). The CDR3 coding sequence is TGTGCCAGCAGGCAGGGACTAGCGGGGAAACCCAGCACAGATACGCAGTATTTT. Protein sequence: CASRQGLAGKPSTDTQYF.

This chain connects TRBV24-1 to TRBJ2-5; 8 bases map to TRBD1. Germline lookup yields CDR1 KGHDR and CDR2 SFDVKD. This CDR3 has 12 residues. The V gene end was trimmed by 4 bases and the J gene end by 12 bases; junction bases not matched to a gene: 6. CDR3 in amino acids: CATSDDRGWKYF. The CDR3 DNA reads TGTGCCACCAGTGACGACAGGGGATGGAAGTACTTC.

The V and J genes are TRBV30 and TRBJ1-3, with a weak D call TRBD1 (6 bases). The CDR3 is 14 residues long. Germline CDR1 and CDR2: GTSNPN and SVGIG (reference sequence). Trimming took off 5 bases at V and 0 bases at J, with 11 bases between the two ends. CDR3 in DNA: TGTGCCTGGGACAGGAGGTCCTCTGGAAACACCATATATTTT. It specifies CAWDRRSSGNTIYF.

The V and J genes are TRBV10-1 and TRBJ1-1, with a weak D call TRBD1 (5 bases). The CDR3 is 13 amino acids. The V and J ends lost 4 bases and 7 bases respectively, with 13 bases between them. CDR1 WNHNN and CDR2 SYGVQD come from the germline V gene (reference sequence). The DNA for the CDR3 is TGCGCCAGCAGTGTAGGGGAGGTGGGTGAAGCTTTCTTT. Residues: CASSVGEVGEAFF.

V is TRBV30 and J is TRBJ1-1, with 8 bases aligning to TRBD1. Germline trimming cut 6 bases from V and 2 bases from J; bases unmatched to any gene: 5. This CDR3 contains 13 residues. Germline V gives CDR1 GTSNPN, CDR2 SVGIG (reference sequence). The CDR3 coding sequence is TGTGCCTGCCACTCAGGGGGCAACACTGAAGCTTTCTTT. It codes for CACHSGGNTEAFF.

This clone was detected only a few times. The rearrangement links TRBV11-3 to TRBJ1-1; D is unclear. Between the trimmed V and J ends, which lost 1 base and 8 bases, there was a span of 17 bases. The CDR3 has 15 residues. CDR1 is SGHNT and CDR2 is YENEEA in the germline V gene. The CDR3 nucleotides are TGTGCCAGCAGCTTAGTGGCTAGATCAGCGGGGGAAGCTTTCTTT. Encoded protein: CASSLVARSAGEAFF. The full variable domain, in which reference TRBV11-3 and TRBJ1-1 provide the parts outside the CDR3, is EAGVVQSPRYKIIEKKQPVAFWCNPISGHNTLYWYLQNLGQGPELLIRYENEEAVDDSQLPKDRFSAERLKGVDSTLKIQPAELGDSAVYLCASSLVARSAGEAFFGQGTRLTVV.

The rearrangement joins TRBV7-9 to TRBJ2-3, with 7 bases that match TRBD2. The V gene's germline CDR1 is SEHNR and CDR2 FQNEAQ (reference sequence). This CDR3 is built from 16 residues. The V gene end was trimmed by 5 bases and the J gene end by 4 bases; junction bases not matched to a gene: 12. The CDR3 sequence: CASSRGDRTSADTQYF. CDR3 nucleotides: TGTGCCAGCAGCCGAGGGGACCGCACTAGCGCAGATACGCAGTATTTT.

The chain employs TRBV4-3 and TRBJ1-1; D unresolved. The germline V gene has CDR1 LGHNA and CDR2 YSLEER. V lost 0 bases and J 5 bases, leaving 16 bases between the germline ends. This CDR3 is built from 16 residues. CDR3 residues: CASSQDLIVRRTEAFF. CDR3 coding DNA: TGCGCCAGCAGCCAAGATCTGATAGTAAGGCGGACTGAAGCTTTCTTT.